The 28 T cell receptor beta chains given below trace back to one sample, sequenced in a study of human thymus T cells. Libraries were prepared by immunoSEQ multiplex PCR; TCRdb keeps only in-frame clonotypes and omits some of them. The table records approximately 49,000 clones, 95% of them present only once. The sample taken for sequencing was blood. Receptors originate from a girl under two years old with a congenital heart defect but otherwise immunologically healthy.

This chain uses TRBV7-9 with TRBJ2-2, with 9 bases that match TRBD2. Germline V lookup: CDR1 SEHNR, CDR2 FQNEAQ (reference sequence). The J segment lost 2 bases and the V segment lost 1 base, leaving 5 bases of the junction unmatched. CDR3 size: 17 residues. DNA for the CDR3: TGTGCCAGCAGCTTAGGAGCTAGCGGGGTCAACACCGGGGAGCTGTTTTTT. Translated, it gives CASSLGASGVNTGELFF.

This CDR3 is CASKGGADTGELFF. The CDR3 bases are TGTGCCAGCAAAGGCGGGGCGGACACCGGGGAGCTGTTTTTT. The V gene is TRBV6-4, the J gene TRBJ2-2; D may be TRBD2 (6 bases). The CDR3 is 14 amino acids. Germline assignment: CDR1 MRHNA and CDR2 SNTAGT. The V end was cut by 7 bases, the J end by 3 bases, with 12 bases between.

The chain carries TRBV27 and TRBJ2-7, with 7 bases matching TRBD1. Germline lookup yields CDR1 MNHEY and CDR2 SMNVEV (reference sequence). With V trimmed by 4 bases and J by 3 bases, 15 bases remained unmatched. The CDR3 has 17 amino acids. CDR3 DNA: TGTGCCAGCAGTTCCAAAGCCCTTAGGACAGGCGTCTACGAGCAGTACTTC. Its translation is CASSSKALRTGVYEQYF.

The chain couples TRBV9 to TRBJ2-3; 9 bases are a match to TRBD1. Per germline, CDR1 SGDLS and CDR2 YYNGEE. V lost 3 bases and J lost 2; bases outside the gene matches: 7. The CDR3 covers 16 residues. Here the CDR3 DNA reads TGTGCCAGCAGCGGTGGGACAGGGTGGTCCACAGATACGCAGTATTTT. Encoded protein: CASSGGTGWSTDTQYF.

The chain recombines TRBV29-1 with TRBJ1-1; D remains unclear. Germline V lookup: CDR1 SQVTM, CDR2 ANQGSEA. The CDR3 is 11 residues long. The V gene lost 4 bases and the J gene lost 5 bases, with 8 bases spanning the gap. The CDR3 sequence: CSVVVLTEAFF. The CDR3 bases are TGCAGCGTTGTGGTGTTGACTGAAGCTTTCTTT.

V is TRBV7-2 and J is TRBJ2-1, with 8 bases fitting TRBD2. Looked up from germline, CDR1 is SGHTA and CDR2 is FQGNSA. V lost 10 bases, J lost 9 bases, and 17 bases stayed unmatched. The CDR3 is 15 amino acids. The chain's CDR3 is CATKTGGLAFGEQFF. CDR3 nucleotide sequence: TGTGCCACAAAAACCGGCGGACTAGCCTTCGGTGAGCAGTTCTTC.

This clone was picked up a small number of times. This CDR3 is CASSPGTTGELFF. CDR3 coding DNA: TGCGCCAGCAGCCCCGGGACCACCGGGGAGCTGTTTTTT. V usage is TRBV10-1 and J usage is TRBJ2-2; D assignment may be TRBD1 or TRBD2 (5 bases each). This CDR3 spans 13 amino acids. V was pared by 6 bases and J by 4 bases, with 9 bases between. The germline gives CDR1 WNHNN, CDR2 SYGVQD (reference sequence).

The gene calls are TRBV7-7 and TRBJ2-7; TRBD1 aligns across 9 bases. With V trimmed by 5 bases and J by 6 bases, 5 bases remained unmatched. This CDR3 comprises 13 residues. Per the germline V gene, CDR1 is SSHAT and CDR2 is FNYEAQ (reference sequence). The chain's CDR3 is CASSQDRGGEQYF. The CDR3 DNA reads TGTGCCAGCAGCCAGGACAGGGGCGGCGAGCAGTACTTC.

The CDR3 is CASSLYPNEQFF. In DNA, the CDR3 is TGTGCCAGCAGCTTGTACCCCAATGAGCAGTTCTTC. J is TRBJ2-1 and V is TRBV7-9; D not resolved. Trimming pared 3 bases from V and 6 bases from J, leaving 6 bases between. The CDR3 is 12 amino acids. Germline-derived CDR1 and CDR2 are SEHNR and FQNEAQ (reference sequence). The whole variable domain, filled in from reference TRBV7-9 and TRBJ2-1, reads DTGVSQNPRHKITKRGQNVTFRCDPISEHNRLYWYRQTLGQGPEFLTYFQNEAQLEKSRLLSDRFSAERPKGSFSTLEIQRTEQGDSAMYLCASSLYPNEQFFGPGTRLTVL.

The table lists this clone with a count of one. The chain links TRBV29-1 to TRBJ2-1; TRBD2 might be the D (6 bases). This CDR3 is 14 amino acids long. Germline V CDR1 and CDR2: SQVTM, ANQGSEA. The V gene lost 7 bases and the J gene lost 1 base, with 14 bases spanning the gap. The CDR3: CSGTIGGSYNEQFF. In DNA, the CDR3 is TGCAGCGGGACGATTGGGGGGTCCTACAATGAGCAGTTCTTC.

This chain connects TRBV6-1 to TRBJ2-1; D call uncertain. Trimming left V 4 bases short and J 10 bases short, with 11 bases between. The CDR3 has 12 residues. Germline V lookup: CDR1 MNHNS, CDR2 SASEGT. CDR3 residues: CASSGTPWEQFF. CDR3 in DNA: TGTGCCAGCAGTGGAACCCCGTGGGAGCAGTTCTTC.

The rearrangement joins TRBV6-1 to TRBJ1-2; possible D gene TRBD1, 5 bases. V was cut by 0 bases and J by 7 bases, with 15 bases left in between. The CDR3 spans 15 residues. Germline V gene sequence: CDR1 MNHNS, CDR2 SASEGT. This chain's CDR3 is CASSEAWGRRFGYTF. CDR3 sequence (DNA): TGTGCCAGCAGTGAAGCGTGGGGCCGGAGGTTTGGCTACACCTTC.

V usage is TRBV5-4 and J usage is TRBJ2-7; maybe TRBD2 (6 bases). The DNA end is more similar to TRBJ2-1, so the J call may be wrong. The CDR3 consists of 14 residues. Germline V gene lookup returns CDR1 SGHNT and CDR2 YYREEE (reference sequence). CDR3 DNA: TGTGCCAGCAGCGCAGCGGGCCTATACAATGAGCAGTTCTTC. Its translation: CASSAAGLYNEQFF.

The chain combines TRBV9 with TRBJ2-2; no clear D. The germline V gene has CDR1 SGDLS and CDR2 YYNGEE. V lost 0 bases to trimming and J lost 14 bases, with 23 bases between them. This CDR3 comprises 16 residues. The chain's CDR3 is CASSVEVRPPPGGLFF. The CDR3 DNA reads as TGTGCCAGCAGCGTAGAGGTCAGGCCCCCCCCGGGTGGCCTGTTTTTT.

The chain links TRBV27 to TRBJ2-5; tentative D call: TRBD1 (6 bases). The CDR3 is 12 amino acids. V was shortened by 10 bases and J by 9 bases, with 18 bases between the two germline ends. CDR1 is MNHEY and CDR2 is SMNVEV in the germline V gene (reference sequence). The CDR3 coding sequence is TGTGCCACGGGCGGGCCACCAGGGGCCCAGTACTTC. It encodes CATGGPPGAQYF.

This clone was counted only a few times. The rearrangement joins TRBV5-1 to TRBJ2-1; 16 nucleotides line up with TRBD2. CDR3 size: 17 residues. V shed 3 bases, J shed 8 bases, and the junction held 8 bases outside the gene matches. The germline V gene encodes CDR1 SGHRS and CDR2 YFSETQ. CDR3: CASSSPGLAGGGDEQFF. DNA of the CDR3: TGCGCCAGCAGCTCCCCGGGACTAGCGGGAGGGGGGGATGAGCAGTTCTTC.

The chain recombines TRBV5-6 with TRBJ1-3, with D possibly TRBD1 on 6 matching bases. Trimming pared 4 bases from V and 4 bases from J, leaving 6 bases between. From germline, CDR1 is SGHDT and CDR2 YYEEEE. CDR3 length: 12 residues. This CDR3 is CASSGQGNTIYF. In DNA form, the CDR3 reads TGTGCCAGCAGCGGACAGGGAAACACCATATATTTT.

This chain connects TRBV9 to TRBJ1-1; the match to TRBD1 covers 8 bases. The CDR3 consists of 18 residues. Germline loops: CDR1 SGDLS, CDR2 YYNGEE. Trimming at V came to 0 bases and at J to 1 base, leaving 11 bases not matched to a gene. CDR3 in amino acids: CASSVGTRRGQGNTEAFF. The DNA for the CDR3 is TGTGCCAGCAGCGTAGGAACACGTCGCGGACAGGGGAACACTGAAGCTTTCTTT.

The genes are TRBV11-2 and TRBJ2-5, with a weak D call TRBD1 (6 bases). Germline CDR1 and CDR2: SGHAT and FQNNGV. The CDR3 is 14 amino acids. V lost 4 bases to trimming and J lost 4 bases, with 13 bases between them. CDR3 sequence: CASSSYREAETQYF. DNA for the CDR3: TGTGCCAGCAGCTCCTACAGGGAAGCAGAGACCCAGTACTTC. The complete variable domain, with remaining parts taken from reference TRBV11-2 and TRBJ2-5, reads EAGVAQSPRYKIIEKRQSVAFWCNPISGHATLYWYQQILGQGPKLLIQFQNNGVVDDSQLPKDRFSAERLKGVDSTLKIQPAKLEDSAVYLCASSSYREAETQYFGPGTRLLVL.

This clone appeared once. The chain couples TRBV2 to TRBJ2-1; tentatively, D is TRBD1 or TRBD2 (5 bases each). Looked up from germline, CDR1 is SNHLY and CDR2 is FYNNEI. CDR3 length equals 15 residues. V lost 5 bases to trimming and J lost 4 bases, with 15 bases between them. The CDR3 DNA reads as TGTGCCAGCAGTCGCCGGGACCGTTTATACAATGAGCAGTTCTTC. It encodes CASSRRDRLYNEQFF.

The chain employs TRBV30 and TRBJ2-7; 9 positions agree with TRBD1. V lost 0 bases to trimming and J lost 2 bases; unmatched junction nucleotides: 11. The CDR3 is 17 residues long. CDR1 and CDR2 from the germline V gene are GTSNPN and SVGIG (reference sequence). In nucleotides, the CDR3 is TGTGCCTGGAGTGTACCCTCGGACAGGGGTAAACCCTACGAGCAGTACTTC. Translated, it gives CAWSVPSDRGKPYEQYF.

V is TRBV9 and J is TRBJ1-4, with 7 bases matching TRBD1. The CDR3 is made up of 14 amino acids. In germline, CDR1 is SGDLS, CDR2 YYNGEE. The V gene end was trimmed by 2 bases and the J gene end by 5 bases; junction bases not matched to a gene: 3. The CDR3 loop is CASSVGQPNEKLFF. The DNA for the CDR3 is TGTGCCAGCAGCGTGGGACAGCCGAATGAAAAACTGTTTTTT.

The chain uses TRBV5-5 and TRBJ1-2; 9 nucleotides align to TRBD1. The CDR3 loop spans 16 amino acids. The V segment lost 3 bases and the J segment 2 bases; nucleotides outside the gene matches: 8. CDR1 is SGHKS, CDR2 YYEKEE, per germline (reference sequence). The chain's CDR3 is CASSSPTGGGNYGYTF. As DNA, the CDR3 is TGTGCCAGCAGCTCCCCCACAGGGGGCGGAAACTATGGCTACACCTTC.

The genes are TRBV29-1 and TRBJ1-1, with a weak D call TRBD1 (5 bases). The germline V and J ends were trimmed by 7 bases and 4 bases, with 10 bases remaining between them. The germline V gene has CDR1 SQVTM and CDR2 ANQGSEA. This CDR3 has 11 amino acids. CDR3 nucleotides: TGCAGCGGGGGGAGATCCACTGAAGCTTTCTTT. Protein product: CSGGRSTEAFF.

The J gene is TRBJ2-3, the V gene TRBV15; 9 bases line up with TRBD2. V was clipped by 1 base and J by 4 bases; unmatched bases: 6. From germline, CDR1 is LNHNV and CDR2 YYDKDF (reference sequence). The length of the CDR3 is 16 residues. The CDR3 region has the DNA TGTGCCACCAGCAGAGGGGGCGGGAGGGCCCCAGATACGCAGTATTTT. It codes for CATSRGGGRAPDTQYF.

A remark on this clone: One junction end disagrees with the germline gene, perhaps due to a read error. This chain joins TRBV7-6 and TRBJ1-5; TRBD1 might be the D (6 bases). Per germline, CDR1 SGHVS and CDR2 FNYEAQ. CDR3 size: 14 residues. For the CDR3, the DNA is TGTGCCAGCAGTTTAGAAGGGGGAGGGCAGCCCCAGCATTTT. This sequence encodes CASSLEGGGQPQHF.

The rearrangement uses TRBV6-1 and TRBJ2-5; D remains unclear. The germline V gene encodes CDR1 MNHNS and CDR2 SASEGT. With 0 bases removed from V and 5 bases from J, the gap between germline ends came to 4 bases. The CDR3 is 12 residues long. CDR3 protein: CASSEAWETQYF. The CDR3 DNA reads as TGTGCCAGCAGTGAAGCGTGGGAGACCCAGTACTTC.

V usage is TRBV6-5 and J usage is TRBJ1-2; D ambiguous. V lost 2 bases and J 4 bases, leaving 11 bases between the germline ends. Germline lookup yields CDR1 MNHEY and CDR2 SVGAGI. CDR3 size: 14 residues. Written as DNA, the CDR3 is TGTGCCAGCAGTTACCGACGCGGTTTCTATGGCTACACCTTC. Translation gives CASSYRRGFYGYTF.